This entry describes one T cell receptor (beta chain). The antigen is not known. There are 14 residues in the CDR3. Trimming removed 2 bases at V and 5 bases at J, with 13 bases between. Germline values: CDR1 LNHDA, CDR2 SQIVND (reference sequence). Only in-frame clones appear in the TCRdb table, and some are missing; sequencing was by immunoSEQ multiplex PCR. The table shows roughly 200,000 clones, with about 93% occurring only once. This sample was taken from a study of T cell responses to AZD1222 COVID-19 vaccine. Study-level results: Donors were chiefly white British, with a greater number of females, and clonal diversity was perhaps underestimated.

This clonotype was sampled from an adult in good health. Specimen: peripheral blood, collected on day 0 of MenACWY control vaccination. This chain uses TRBV19 with TRBJ2-7, with D tentatively TRBD2 (5 bases). CDR3 loop: CASSIRGRHNEQYF. CDR3 bases: TGTGCCAGTAGTATAAGAGGGCGTCACAACGAGCAGTACTTC.